One and the same sample provided the 8 T cell receptor beta chains below, sequenced in a study of PD-L1 blockade in urothelial cancer (TCRdb year 2017). Explained via the paper, the time point label denotes: pretreatment peripheral blood. Libraries came from the immunoSEQ multiplex PCR assay. Here the immuneACCESS table is served through TCRdb, limited to in-frame sequences with V and J called. Missing clones are a known gap in these copies; in checked studies unresolved V genes cover under half, and the rest lacks a known reason. This sample comprises approximately 55,000 clones, about 86% of them detected only once. 22% of the sample is in the top ten clones. The source material was PBMCs, sampled around atezolizumab (anti-PD-L1) treatment. These receptor sequences come from a man between 60 and 70 years old with urothelial cancer.

V and J are TRBV10-1 and TRBJ2-7; possible D gene TRBD1, 6 bases. Trimming took off 2 bases at V and 1 base at J, with 6 bases between the two ends. The CDR3 extends over 13 amino acids. Germline V CDR1 and CDR2: WNHNN, SYGVQD (reference sequence). CDR3 DNA: TGCGCCAGCAGTGAGGGACAGTCCTACGAGCAGTACTTC. Translation: CASSEGQSYEQYF.

The chain combines TRBV6-5 with TRBJ1-1; D is perhaps TRBD1 (6 bases). Trimming removed 0 bases at V and 7 bases at J, with 18 bases between. From germline, CDR1 is MNHEY and CDR2 SVGAGI. CDR3 length: 16 amino acids. This CDR3 reads CASSYSMPGQKIEAFF. The CDR3, as DNA: TGTGCCAGCAGTTACTCGATGCCGGGACAAAAGATTGAAGCTTTCTTT.

The V gene is TRBV5-6, the J gene TRBJ1-1, with D possibly matching TRBD1 (5 bases). V lost 0 bases to trimming and J lost 0 bases, with 15 bases between them. The CDR3 length is 17 residues. Germline assignment: CDR1 SGHDT and CDR2 YYEEEE. CDR3 protein: CASSLVPGWGMNTEAFF. The CDR3 region has the DNA TGTGCCAGCAGCTTGGTGCCAGGGTGGGGCATGAACACTGAAGCTTTCTTT.

The chain links TRBV5-1 to TRBJ2-7, with D possibly matching TRBD1 (5 bases). Germline V gene lookup returns CDR1 SGHRS and CDR2 YFSETQ. V shed 0 bases and J shed 3 bases, with 13 bases lying between them. This CDR3 has 15 amino acids. Here the CDR3 DNA reads TGCGCCAGCAGCTTGGAGGTAGGGGCGCTCTACGAGCAGTACTTC. Amino acid sequence: CASSLEVGALYEQYF.

The CDR3, as DNA: TGCGCCAGCAGCATGGGGGGACAGTCTAATGAAAAACTGTTTTTT. It specifies CASSMGGQSNEKLFF. This rearrangement joins TRBV5-1 to TRBJ1-4, with 7 positions matching TRBD1. V trimming: 4 bases; J trimming: 3 bases; junction bases outside the gene matches: 6. CDR1 and CDR2 from the germline V gene are SGHRS and YFSETQ. There are 15 residues in the CDR3.

V usage is TRBV5-6 and J usage is TRBJ1-2; 8 positions match TRBD1. The junction had 16 bases not matched to a gene; V was cut back by 4 bases and J by 5 bases. Germline lookup yields CDR1 SGHDT and CDR2 YYEEEE. CDR3 length equals 17 residues. The CDR3 protein is CASSTYRYDRGDYGYTF. The CDR3 DNA is TGTGCCAGCAGCACCTATAGATACGACAGGGGAGATTATGGCTACACCTTC.

This clone showed up just once. The J gene is TRBJ1-5, the V gene TRBV6-1; D remains unclear. V was pared by 6 bases and J by 7 bases, with 16 bases between. In germline, CDR1 is MNHNS, CDR2 SASEGT. There are 14 residues in the CDR3. CDR3 residues: CASRAGGIGQPQHF. CDR3 nucleotides: TGTGCCAGCAGGGCAGGCGGGATAGGACAGCCCCAGCATTTT.

This clone turned up a few times. V usage is TRBV9 and J usage is TRBJ2-7, with 11 positions matching TRBD1. Germline trimming cut 0 bases from V and 4 bases from J; bases unmatched to any gene: 3. Germline loops: CDR1 SGDLS, CDR2 YYNGEE. The CDR3 length is 15 residues. Written as DNA, the CDR3 is TGTGCCAGCAGCGTAGCTGGGACAGGGGGTTACGAGCAGTACTTC. Residues: CASSVAGTGGYEQYF. Based on the CDR3 plus reference TRBV9 and TRBJ2-7, the full variable domain is DSGVTQTPKHLITATGQRVTLRCSPRSGDLSVYWYQQSLDQGLQFLIQYYNGEERAKGNILERFSAQQFPDLHSELNLSSLELGDSALYFCASSVAGTGGYEQYFGPGTRLTVT.